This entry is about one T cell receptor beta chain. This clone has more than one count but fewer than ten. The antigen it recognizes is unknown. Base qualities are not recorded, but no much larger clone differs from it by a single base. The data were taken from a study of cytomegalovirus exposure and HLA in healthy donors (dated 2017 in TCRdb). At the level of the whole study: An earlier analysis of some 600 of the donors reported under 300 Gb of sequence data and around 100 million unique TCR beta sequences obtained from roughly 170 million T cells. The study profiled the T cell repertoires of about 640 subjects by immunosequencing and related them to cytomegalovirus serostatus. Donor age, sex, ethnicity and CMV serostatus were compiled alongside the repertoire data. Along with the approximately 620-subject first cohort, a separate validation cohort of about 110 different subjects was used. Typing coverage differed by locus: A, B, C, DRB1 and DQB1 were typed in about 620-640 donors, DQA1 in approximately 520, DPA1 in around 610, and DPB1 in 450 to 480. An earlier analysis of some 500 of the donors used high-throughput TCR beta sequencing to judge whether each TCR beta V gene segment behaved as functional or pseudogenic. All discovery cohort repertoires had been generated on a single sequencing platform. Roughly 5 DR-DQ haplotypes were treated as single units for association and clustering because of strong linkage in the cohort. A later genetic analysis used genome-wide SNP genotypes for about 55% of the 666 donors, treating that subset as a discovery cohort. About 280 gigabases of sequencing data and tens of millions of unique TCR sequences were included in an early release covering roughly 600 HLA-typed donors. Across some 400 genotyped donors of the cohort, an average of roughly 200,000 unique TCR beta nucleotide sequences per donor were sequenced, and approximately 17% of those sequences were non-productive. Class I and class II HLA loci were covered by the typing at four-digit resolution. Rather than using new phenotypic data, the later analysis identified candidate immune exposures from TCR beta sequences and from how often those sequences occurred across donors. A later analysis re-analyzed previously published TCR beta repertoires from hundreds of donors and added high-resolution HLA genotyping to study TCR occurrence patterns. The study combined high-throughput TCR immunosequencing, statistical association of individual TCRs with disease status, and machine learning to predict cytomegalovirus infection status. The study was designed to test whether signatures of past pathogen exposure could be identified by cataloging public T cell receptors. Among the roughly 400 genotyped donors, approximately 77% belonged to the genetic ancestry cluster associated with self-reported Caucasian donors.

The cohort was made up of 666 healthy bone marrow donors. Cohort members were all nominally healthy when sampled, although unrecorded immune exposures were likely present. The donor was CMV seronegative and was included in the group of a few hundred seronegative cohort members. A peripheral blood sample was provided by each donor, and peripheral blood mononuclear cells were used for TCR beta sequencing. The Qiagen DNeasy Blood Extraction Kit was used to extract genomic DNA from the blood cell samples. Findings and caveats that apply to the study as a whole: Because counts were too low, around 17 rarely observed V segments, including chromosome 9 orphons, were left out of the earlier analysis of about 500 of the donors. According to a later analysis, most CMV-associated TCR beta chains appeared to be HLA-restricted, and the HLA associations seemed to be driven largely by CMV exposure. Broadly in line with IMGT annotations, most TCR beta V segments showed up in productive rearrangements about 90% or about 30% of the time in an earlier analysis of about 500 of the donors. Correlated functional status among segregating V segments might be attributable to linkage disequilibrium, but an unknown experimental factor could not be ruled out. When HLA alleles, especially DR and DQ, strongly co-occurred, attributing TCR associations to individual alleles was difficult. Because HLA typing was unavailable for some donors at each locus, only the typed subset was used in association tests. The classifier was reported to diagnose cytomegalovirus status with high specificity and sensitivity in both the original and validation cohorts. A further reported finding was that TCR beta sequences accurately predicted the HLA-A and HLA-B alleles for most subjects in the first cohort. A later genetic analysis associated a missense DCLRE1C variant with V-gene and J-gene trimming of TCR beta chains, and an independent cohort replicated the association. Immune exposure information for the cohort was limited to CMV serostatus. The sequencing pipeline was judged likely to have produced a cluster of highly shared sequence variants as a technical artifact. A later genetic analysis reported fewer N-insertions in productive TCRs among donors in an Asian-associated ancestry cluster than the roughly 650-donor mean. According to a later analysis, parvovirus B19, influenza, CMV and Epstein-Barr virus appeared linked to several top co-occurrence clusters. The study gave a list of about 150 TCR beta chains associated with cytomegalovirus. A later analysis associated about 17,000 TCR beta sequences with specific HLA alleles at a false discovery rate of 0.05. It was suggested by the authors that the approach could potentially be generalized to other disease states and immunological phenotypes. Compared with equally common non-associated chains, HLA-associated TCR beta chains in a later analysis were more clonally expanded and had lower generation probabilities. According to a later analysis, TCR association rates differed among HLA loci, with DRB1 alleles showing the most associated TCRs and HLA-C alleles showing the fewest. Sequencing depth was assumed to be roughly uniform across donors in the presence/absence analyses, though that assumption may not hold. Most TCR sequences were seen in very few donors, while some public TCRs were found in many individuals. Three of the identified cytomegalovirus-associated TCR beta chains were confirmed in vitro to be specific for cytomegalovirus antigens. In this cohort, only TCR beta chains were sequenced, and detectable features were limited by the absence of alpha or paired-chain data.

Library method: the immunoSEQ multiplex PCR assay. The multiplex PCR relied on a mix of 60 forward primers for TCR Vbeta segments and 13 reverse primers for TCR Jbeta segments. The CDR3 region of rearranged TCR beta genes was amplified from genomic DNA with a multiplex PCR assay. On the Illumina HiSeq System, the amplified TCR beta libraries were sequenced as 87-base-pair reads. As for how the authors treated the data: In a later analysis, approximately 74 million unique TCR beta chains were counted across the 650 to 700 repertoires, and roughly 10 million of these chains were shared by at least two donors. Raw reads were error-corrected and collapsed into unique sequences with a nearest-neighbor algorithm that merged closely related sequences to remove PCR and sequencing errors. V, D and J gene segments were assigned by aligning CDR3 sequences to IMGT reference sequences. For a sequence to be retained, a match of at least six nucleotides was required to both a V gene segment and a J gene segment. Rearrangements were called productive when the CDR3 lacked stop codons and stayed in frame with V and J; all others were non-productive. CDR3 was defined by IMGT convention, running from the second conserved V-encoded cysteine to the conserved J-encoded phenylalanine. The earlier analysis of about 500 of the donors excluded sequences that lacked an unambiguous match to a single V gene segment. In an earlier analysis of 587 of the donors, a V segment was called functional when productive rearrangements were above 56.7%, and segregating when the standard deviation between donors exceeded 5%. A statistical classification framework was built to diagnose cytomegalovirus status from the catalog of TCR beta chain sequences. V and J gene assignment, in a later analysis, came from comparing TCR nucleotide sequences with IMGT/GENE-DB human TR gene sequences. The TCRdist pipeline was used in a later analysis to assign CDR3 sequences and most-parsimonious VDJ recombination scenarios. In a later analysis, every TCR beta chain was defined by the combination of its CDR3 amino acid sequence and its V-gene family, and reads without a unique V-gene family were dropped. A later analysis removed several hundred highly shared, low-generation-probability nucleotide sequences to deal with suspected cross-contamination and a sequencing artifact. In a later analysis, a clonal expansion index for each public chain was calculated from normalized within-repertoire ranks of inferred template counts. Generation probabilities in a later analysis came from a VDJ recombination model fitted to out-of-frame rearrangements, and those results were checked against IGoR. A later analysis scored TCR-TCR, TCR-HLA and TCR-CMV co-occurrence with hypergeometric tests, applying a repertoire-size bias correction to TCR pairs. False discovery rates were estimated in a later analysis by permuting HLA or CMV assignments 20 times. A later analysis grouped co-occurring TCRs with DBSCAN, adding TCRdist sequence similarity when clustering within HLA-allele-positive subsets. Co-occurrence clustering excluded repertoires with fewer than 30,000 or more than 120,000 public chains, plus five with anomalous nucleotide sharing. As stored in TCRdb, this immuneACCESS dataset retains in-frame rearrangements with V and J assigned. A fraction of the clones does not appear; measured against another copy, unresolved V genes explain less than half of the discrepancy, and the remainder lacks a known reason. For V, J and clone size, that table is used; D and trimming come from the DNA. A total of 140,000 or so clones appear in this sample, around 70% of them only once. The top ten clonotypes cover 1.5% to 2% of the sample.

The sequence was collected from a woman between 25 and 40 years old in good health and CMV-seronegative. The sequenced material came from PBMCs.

The CDR3 protein is CASSLVGLVGTGELFF. The DNA reads TGTGCCAGCAGCTTAGTGGGACTAGTGGGCACCGGGGAGCTGTTTTTT. The V and J segments used are TRBV7-2 and TRBJ2-2, and TRBD2 matches 8 of the central bases. Spanning cysteine to phenylalanine, the CDR3 consists of 16 amino acids. CDR3 DNA is the only sequence kept; it has 48 bases, read in frame from the first base. The germline V end is reduced by 1 base and the J end by 4 bases; junction bases left unmatched: 5. CDR1 and CDR2 (SGHTA, FQGNSA) derive from the germline V gene.